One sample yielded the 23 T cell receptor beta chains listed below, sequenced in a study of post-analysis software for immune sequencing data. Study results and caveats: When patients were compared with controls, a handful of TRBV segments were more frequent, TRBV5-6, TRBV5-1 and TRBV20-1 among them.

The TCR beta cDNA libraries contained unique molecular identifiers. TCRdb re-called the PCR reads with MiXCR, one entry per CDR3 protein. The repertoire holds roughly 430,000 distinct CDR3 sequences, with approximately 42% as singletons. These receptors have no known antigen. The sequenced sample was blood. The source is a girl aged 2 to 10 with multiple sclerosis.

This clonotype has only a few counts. Written as DNA, the CDR3 is TGTGCCAGCAGCTTGTCTAGCGGGGGCCACAATGAGCAGTTCTTC. Its translation: CASSLSSGGHNEQFF. The genes are TRBV7-3 and TRBJ2-1, with TRBD2 identical over 10 bases. Per germline, CDR1 SGHTA and CDR2 FQGTGA. V was clipped by 3 bases and J by 5 bases; unmatched bases: 4. The CDR3 is 15 amino acids.

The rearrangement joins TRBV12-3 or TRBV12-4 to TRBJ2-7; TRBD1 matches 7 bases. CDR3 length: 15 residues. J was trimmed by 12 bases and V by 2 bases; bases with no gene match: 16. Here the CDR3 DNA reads TGTGCCAGCAGTTTAAGTCCGGGACAGCCCGGGGCTGGGTACTTC. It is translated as CASSLSPGQPGAGYF.

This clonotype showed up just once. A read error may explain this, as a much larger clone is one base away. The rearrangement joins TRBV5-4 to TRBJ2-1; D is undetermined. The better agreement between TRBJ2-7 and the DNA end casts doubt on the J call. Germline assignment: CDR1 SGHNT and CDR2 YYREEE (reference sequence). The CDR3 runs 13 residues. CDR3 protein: CASSLDKYNEQYF. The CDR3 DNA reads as TGTGCCAGCAGCTTGGACAAGTACAATGAGCAGTACTTC.

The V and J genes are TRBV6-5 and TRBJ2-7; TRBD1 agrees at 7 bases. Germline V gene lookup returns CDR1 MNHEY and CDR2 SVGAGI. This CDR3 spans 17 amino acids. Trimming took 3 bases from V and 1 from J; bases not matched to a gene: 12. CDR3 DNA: TGTGCCAGCAGTTATTCTACAGGGGCCGCTTTATCCTACGAGCAGTACTTC. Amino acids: CASSYSTGAALSYEQYF.

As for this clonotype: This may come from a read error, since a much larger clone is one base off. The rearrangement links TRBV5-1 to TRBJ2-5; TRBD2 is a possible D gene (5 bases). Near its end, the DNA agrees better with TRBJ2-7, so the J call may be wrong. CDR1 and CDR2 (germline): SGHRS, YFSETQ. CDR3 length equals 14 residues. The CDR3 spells CTSRGSLAAYEQYF. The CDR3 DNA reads TGCACCAGCAGAGGGAGTTTAGCCGCCTACGAGCAGTACTTC.

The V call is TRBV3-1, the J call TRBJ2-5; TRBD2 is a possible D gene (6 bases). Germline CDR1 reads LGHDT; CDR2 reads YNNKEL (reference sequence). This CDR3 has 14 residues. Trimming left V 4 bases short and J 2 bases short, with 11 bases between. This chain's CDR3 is CASSLRLVQETQYF. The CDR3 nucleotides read TGTGCCAGCAGCCTCCGACTAGTTCAAGAGACCCAGTACTTC.

This chain's CDR3 is CASSSQTTSGRAYEQYF. Here the CDR3 DNA reads TGTGCCAGCAGCTCTCAGACCACTAGCGGGAGGGCCTACGAGCAGTACTTC. The genes are TRBV7-2 and TRBJ2-7; TRBD2 agrees at 13 bases. CDR1 is SGHTA and CDR2 is FQGNSA in the germline V gene. This CDR3 contains 17 residues. V was pared by 4 bases and J by 2 bases, with 8 bases of the junction left unmatched.

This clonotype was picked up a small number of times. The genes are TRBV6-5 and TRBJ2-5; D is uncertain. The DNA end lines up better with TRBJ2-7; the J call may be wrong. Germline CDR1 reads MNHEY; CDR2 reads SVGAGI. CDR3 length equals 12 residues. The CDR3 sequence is CASSTATHEQYF. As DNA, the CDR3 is TGTGCCAGCAGTACCGCGACTCACGAGCAGTACTTC.

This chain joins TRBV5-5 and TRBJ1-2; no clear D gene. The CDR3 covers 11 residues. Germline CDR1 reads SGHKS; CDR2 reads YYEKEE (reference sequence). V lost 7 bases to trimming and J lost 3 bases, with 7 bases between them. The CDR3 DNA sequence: TGTGCCAGCGAACTCGACTATGGCTACACCTTC. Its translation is CASELDYGYTF.

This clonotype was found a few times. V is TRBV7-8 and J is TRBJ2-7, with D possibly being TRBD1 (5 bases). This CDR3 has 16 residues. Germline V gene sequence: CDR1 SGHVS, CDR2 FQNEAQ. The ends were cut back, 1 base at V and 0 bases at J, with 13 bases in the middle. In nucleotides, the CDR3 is TGTGCCAGCAGCTTAGTTGCGACAGAGTTCTCCTACGAGCAGTACTTC. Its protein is CASSLVATEFSYEQYF.

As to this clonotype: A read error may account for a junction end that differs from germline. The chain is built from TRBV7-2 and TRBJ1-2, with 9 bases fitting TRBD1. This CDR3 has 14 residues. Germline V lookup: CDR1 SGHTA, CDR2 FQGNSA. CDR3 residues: CASRLGTGWSGYTF. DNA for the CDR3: TGTGCCAGCAGATTAGGGACAGGGTGGAGTGGCTACACCTTC.

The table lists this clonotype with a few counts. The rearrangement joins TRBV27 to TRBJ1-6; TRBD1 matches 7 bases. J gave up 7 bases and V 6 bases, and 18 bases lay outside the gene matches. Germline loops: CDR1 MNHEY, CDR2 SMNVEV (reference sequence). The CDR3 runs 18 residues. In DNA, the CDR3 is TGTGCCAGCAGCCGTAAGGGGCCCCGGGACAGCCCCAATTCACCCCTCCACTTT. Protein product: CASSRKGPRDSPNSPLHF.

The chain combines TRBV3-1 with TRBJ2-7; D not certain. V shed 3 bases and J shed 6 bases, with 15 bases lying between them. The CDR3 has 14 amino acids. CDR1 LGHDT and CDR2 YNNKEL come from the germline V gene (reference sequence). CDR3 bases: TGTGCCAGCAGCCACCTCATCGGGTTGGGCGAGCAGTACTTC. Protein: CASSHLIGLGEQYF.

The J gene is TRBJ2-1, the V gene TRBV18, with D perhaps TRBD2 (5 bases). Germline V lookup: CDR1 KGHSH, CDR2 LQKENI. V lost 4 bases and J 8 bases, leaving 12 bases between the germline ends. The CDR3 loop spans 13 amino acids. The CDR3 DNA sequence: TGTGCCAGCTCACTAGTCCCGGAGGATGAGCAGTTCTTC. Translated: CASSLVPEDEQFF.

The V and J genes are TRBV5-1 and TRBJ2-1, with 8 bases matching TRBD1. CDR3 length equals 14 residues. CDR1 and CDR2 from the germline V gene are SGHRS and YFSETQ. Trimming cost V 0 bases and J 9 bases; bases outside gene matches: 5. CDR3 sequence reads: CASSLDTGGGEQFF. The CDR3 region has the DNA TGCGCCAGCAGCTTGGATACAGGGGGAGGTGAGCAGTTCTTC. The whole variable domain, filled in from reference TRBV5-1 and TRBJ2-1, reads KAGVTQTPRYLIKTRGQQVTLSCSPISGHRSVSWYQQTPGQGLQFLFEYFSETQRNKGNFPGRFSGRQFSNSRSEMNVSTLELGDSALYLCASSLDTGGGEQFFGPGTRLTVL.

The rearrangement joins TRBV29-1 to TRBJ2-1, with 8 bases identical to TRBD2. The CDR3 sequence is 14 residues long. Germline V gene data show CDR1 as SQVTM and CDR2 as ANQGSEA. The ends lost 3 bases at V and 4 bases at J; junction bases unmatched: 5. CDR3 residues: CSVDVLAGYNEQFF. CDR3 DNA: TGCAGCGTTGACGTTCTAGCGGGTTACAATGAGCAGTTCTTC.

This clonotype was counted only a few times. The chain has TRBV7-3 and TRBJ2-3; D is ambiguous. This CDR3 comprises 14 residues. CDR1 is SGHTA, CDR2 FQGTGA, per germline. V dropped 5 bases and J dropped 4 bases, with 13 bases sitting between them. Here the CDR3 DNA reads TGTGCCAGCAGCCCCGAGAGTGGCGCAGATACGCAGTATTTT. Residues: CASSPESGADTQYF.

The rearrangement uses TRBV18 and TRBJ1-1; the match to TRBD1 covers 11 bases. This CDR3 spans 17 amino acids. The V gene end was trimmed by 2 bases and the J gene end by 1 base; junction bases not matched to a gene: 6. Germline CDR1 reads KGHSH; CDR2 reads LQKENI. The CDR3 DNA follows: TGTGCCAGCTCACCAACTCGGGGGACAGGGGGGAACACTGAAGCTTTCTTT. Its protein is CASSPTRGTGGNTEAFF.

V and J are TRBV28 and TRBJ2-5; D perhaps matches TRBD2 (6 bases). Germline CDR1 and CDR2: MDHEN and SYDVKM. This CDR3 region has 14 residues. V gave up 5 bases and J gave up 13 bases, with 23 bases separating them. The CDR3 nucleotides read TGTGCCAGCAGTACTTCCCCCCGGGACTCCCACCGGTACTTC. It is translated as CASSTSPRDSHRYF.

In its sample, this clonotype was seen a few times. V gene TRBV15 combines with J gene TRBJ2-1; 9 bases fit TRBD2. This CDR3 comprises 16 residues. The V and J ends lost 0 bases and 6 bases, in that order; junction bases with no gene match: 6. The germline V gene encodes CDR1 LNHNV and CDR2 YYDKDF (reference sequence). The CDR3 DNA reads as TGTGCCACCAGCAGAGATGAAGCAGCGGGGGGCAATGAGCAGTTCTTC. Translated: CATSRDEAAGGNEQFF.

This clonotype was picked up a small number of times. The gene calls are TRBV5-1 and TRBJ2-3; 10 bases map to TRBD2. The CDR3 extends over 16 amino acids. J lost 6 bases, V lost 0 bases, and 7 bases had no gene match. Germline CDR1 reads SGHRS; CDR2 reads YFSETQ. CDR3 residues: CASSLELAGPGDTQYF. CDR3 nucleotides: TGCGCCAGCAGCTTGGAACTAGCGGGGCCCGGGGATACGCAGTATTTT.

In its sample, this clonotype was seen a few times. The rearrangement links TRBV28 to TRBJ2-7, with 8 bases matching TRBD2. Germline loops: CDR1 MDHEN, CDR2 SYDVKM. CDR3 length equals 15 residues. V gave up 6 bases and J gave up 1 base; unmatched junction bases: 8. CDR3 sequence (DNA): TGTGCCAGCAGCCAAGCGGGAGAGCGGTCCTACGAGCAGTACTTC. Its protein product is CASSQAGERSYEQYF.

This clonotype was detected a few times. CDR3 nucleotide sequence: TGTGCCAGCAGTTTCGTGATGAGCGGGTTACACTCCTACGAGCAGTACTTC. It specifies CASSFVMSGLHSYEQYF. The J gene is TRBJ2-7, the V gene TRBV28, with D possibly matching TRBD2 (6 bases). V lost 3 bases to trimming and J lost 0 bases, with 18 bases between them. The CDR3 sequence is 17 residues long. From germline, CDR1 is MDHEN and CDR2 SYDVKM.